This entry is about one TCR beta chain. Antigen unknown. This sample is drawn from a study of cytomegalovirus exposure and HLA in healthy donors. Data came from immunoSEQ multiplex PCR; TCRdb stores just in-frame clones and leaves some out. Of 55,000 to 65,000 clones in the sample, about 92% are singletons; the top ten hold roughly 1%. Germline V gene data show CDR1 as SGHTA and CDR2 as FQGNSA. The CDR3 covers 14 residues. V lost 2 bases, J lost 5 bases, and 13 bases lay in between. General observations from the study: Reportedly, cytomegalovirus status was diagnosed with high sensitivity and specificity. Listed as cytomegalovirus-associated were 150 to 200 TCR beta chains.

This TCR was sampled from a man aged 18 to 35 in good health and CMV-seronegative. The source material was PBMCs. This chain connects TRBV7-2 to TRBJ2-7; D not certain. Here the CDR3 DNA reads TGTGCCAGCAGCTTATCTGCAGTTTTGGACGAGCAGTACTTC. The encoded protein is CASSLSAVLDEQYF.